This entry features one T cell receptor (beta chain) sequence. Germline V lookup: CDR1 SGHDT, CDR2 YYEEEE. V lost 2 bases and J lost 2, with 11 bases in between. The CDR3 consists of 14 residues. These data belong to a study of T cells in localized non-small cell lung cancer. Clones were sequenced by immunoSEQ multiplex PCR, and TCRdb holds only the in-frame ones, with some missing. The sample contains around 41,000 clones, almost 90% of which appear only once. The sequence was obtained from a female donor older than 55 with stage I squamous cell lung carcinoma. The sequencing used peripheral blood, collected before any cancer treatment. This rearrangement joins TRBV5-6 to TRBJ2-7; a possible D gene is TRBD2 (5 bases). This chain's CDR3 is CASSLGPGAYEQYF. The CDR3 nucleotides read TGTGCCAGCAGCTTAGGGCCCGGGGCCTACGAGCAGTACTTC.